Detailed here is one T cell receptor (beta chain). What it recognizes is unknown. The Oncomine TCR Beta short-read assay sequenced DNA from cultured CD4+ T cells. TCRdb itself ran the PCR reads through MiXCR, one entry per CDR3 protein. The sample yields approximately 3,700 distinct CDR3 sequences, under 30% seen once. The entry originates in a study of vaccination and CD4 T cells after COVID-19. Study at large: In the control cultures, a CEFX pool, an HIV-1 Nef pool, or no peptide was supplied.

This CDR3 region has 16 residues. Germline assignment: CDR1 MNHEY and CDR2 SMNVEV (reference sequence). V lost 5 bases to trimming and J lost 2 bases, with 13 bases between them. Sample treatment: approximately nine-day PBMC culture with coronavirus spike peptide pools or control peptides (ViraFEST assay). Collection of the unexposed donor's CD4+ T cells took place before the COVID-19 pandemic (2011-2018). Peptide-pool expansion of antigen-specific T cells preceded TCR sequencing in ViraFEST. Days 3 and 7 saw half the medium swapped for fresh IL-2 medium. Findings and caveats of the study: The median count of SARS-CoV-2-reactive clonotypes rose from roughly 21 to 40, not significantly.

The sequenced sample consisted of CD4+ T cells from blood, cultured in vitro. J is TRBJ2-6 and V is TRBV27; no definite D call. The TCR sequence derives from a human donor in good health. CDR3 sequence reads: CASSRRDRAGANVLTF. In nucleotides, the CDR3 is TGTGCCAGCAGTCGTCGAGATCGGGCTGGGGCCAACGTCCTGACTTTC.